Following are 10 T cell receptor beta chains from one sample sequenced in a study of cytomegalovirus exposure and HLA in healthy donors. Sequencing was performed with immunoSEQ multiplex PCR; in TCRdb, only in-frame clones are kept and a portion is missing. The table has more than 120,000 clones, about 87% seen once. The sequenced sample consisted of PBMCs. These receptors originate from a man between 18 and 35 years old in good health and CMV-seropositive.

The genes are TRBV15 and TRBJ2-7; 9 bases align to TRBD2. This CDR3 spans 15 amino acids. Germline assignment: CDR1 LNHNV and CDR2 YYDKDF (reference sequence). Trimming removed 0 bases from V and 4 bases from J; junction bases left unmatched: 4. Here the CDR3 reads CATSRDLAGRYEQYF. CDR3 DNA: TGTGCCACCAGCAGAGATCTAGCGGGGAGGTACGAGCAGTACTTC.

The J gene is TRBJ2-1, the V gene TRBV6-1; D call uncertain. The CDR3 sequence is 14 residues long. Per the germline V gene, CDR1 is MNHNS and CDR2 is SASEGT. Trimming pared 3 bases from V and 0 bases from J, leaving 6 bases between. Here the CDR3 reads CASSESVSYNEQFF. In DNA form, the CDR3 reads TGTGCCAGCAGTGAGTCCGTCTCCTACAATGAGCAGTTCTTC.

This chain uses TRBV11-2 with TRBJ2-7, with 9 bases lining up with TRBD2. From germline, CDR1 is SGHAT and CDR2 FQNNGV. The V gene end was trimmed by 6 bases and the J gene end by 0 bases; junction bases not matched to a gene: 6. The CDR3 has 15 amino acids. DNA for the CDR3: TGTGCCAGCAGGGAAAGAGCGGGAGGCTCCTACGAGCAGTACTTC. This encodes CASRERAGGSYEQYF.

This rearrangement joins TRBV5-1 to TRBJ1-1, with a possible D match to TRBD1 (5 bases). V lost 3 bases and J lost 7, with 10 bases in between. Germline values: CDR1 SGHRS, CDR2 YFSETQ. The CDR3 length is 12 residues. The CDR3, as DNA: TGCGCCAGCAGCTATCGGGGGAGTGAAGCTTTCTTT. This codes for CASSYRGSEAFF.

V usage is TRBV27 and J usage is TRBJ2-2, with D perhaps matching TRBD1 (6 bases). The CDR3 spans 14 residues. Between the trimmed V and J ends, which lost 2 bases and 5 bases, there was a span of 9 bases. Per germline, CDR1 MNHEY and CDR2 SMNVEV (reference sequence). CDR3 amino acids: CASSLGGLTGELFF. The CDR3 bases are TGTGCCAGCAGTTTAGGGGGCCTTACCGGGGAGCTGTTTTTT.

This chain connects TRBV2 to TRBJ2-1, with TRBD2 matching 7 bases. Per germline, CDR1 SNHLY and CDR2 FYNNEI. The V segment lost 8 bases and the J segment 6 bases; nucleotides outside the gene matches: 10. The CDR3 spans 14 residues. As DNA, the CDR3 is TGTGCCAGCCATAGGGCTAGCGGAGTCAATGAGCAGTTCTTC. Amino acids: CASHRASGVNEQFF.

This chain links TRBV11-2 with TRBJ1-2; D might be TRBD1 (5 bases). The CDR3 is 13 amino acids. Germline assignment: CDR1 SGHAT and CDR2 FQNNGV. With 1 base removed from V and 4 bases from J, the gap between germline ends came to 7 bases. CDR3 coding DNA: TGTGCCAGCAGCTTAGCGACAGTCTATGGCTACACCTTC. This codes for CASSLATVYGYTF.

The chain employs TRBV10-2 and TRBJ2-1; weak D call: TRBD1 (6 bases). Germline assignment: CDR1 WSHSY and CDR2 SAAADI. The ends were cut back, 6 bases at V and 6 bases at J, with 12 bases in the middle. This CDR3 has 13 amino acids. The DNA of the CDR3 is TGCGCCAGCAGCGCAGGGGCCCGCAATGAGCAGTTCTTC. This encodes CASSAGARNEQFF.

The CDR3 reads CASSEREGRINEQFF. Written as DNA, the CDR3 is TGTGCCAGCAGCGAGCGGGAGGGCCGTATCAATGAGCAGTTCTTC. The gene calls are TRBV11-3 and TRBJ2-1; 10 nucleotides agree with TRBD2. Trimming cost V 5 bases and J 6 bases; bases outside gene matches: 7. Germline values: CDR1 SGHNT, CDR2 YENEEA. CDR3 size: 15 residues.

The J gene is TRBJ2-5, the V gene TRBV5-1, with D possibly being TRBD1 (5 bases). The CDR3 runs 14 residues. Deletions cut 0 bases from V and 5 bases from J, with 11 bases between. Germline V gene data show CDR1 as SGHRS and CDR2 as YFSETQ. In nucleotides, the CDR3 is TGCGCCAGCAGCTTGGAAACAAGGGGTGAGACCCAGTACTTC. Amino acid sequence: CASSLETRGETQYF.